A selection of T cell receptor beta chains follows, all from one sample in a study of cytomegalovirus exposure and HLA in healthy donors. Some clones are missing from TCRdb's copy, which holds only in-frame ones; the method was immunoSEQ multiplex PCR. The top ten clones hold 4.5% of a sample with over 120,000 clones, roughly 80% of them seen once. Material for sequencing was PBMCs. Receptors originate from a man aged 40-55 years in good health and CMV-seronegative. Both conserved end residues are part of each CDR3. D genes are given only for firm matches. Size tells how often a clone was seen (once, few, many) or the class of an expanded clone, and some rows leave it out.

.,TRBV25-1,.,TRBJ2-7,CASSESRGAEDEQYF,TGTGCCAGCAGTGAATCCCGGGGGGCAGAAGACGAGCAGTACTTC
few,TRBV7-2,TRBD2,TRBJ2-7,CASSFPGLAGGITYEQYF,TGTGCCAGCAGTTTTCCGGGACTAGCGGGGGGGATAACCTACGAGCAGTACTTC
.,TRBV19,TRBD1,TRBJ1-5,CASSLQGGGNQPQHF,TGTGCCAGTAGTTTACAGGGGGGCGGCAATCAGCCCCAGCATTTT
.,TRBV6-5,.,TRBJ2-3,CASSYSRDTQYF,TGTGCCAGCAGTTACTCGCGAGATACGCAGTATTTT
.,TRBV6-6,TRBD1,TRBJ1-4,CASSGRDRGHEKLFF,TGTGCCAGCAGTGGCCGGGACAGGGGACACGAAAAACTGTTTTTT
few,TRBV6-5,TRBD1,TRBJ2-7,CASRGTGTYEQYF,TGTGCCAGCCGAGGGACAGGGACCTACGAGCAGTACTTC
.,TRBV28,TRBD2,TRBJ2-5,CASSLAGWQETQYF,TGTGCCAGCAGCCTAGCGGGGTGGCAGGAGACCCAGTACTTC
.,TRBV5-1,.,TRBJ2-5,CASSLGGLPYQETQYF,TGCGCCAGCAGCTTGGGGGGGCTACCGTACCAAGAGACCCAGTACTTC
.,TRBV5-6,TRBD2,TRBJ2-5,CASSPTSGGLQETQYF,TGTGCCAGCAGTCCCACTAGCGGGGGACTCCAAGAGACCCAGTACTTC
once,TRBV11-3,.,TRBJ2-3,CASSADVMGTDTQYF,TGTGCCAGCAGCGCGGATGTGATGGGCACAGATACGCAGTATTTT
.,TRBV7-7,.,TRBJ2-7,CASSVGELYEQYF,TGTGCCAGCAGCGTTGGGGAGTTATACGAGCAGTACTTC
.,TRBV28,.,TRBJ1-2,CASVTAGVYGYTF,TGTGCCAGCGTTACGGCTGGAGTCTATGGCTACACCTTC
.,TRBV19,TRBD1,TRBJ1-1,CASIRDREAFF,TGTGCCAGTATACGGGACAGAGAAGCTTTCTTT
few,TRBV29-1,TRBD1,TRBJ2-3,CSVRGDRETDTQYF,TGCAGCGTCCGGGGGGACAGGGAGACAGATACGCAGTATTTT
.,TRBV6-6,.,TRBJ1-2,CASAEVGGFNYGYTF,TGTGCCAGCGCCGAGGTGGGGGGGTTTAACTATGGCTACACCTTC
.,TRBV19,.,TRBJ2-4,CASSIRAGRPIAKNIQYF,TGTGCCAGTAGTATACGGGCGGGGCGACCCATAGCCAAAAACATTCAGTACTTC
once,TRBV4-3,TRBD2,TRBJ2-1,CASSQDVSGASPYNEQFF,TGCGCCAGCAGCCAAGATGTTAGCGGGGCCTCCCCCTACAATGAGCAGTTCTTC
.,TRBV27,TRBD2,TRBJ2-5,CASSLLAGGLETQYF,TGTGCCAGCAGCCTTCTAGCGGGGGGGCTGGAGACCCAGTACTTC
few,TRBV19,.,TRBJ2-7,CASSISGSYEQYF,TGTGCCAGTAGTATTTCGGGATCCTACGAGCAGTACTTC
.,TRBV5-1,TRBD1,TRBJ1-1,CASSLGQGTYEAFF,TGCGCCAGCAGCCTCGGACAGGGAACCTATGAAGCTTTCTTT
.,TRBV5-5,.,TRBJ2-2,CASSLEGLNTGELFF,TGTGCCAGCAGCTTGGAGGGACTTAACACCGGGGAGCTGTTTTTT
once,TRBV2,TRBD1,TRBJ2-4,CASSGRTGGLGAKNIQYF,TGTGCCAGCAGTGGTCGGACAGGGGGCCTTGGAGCCAAAAACATTCAGTACTTC
once,TRBV29-1,.,TRBJ1-2,CSVEGGESGYTF,TGCAGCGTTGAGGGGGGTGAGAGTGGCTACACCTTC
.,TRBV10-1,.,TRBJ1-5,CASSNEDGGAQHF,TGCGCCAGCAGTAACGAAGACGGGGGAGCCCAGCATTTT
.,TRBV10-2,.,TRBJ1-2,CASSESIGYTF,TGCGCCAGCAGTGAGTCAATAGGCTACACCTTC
.,TRBV11-2,TRBD1,TRBJ2-6,CASLTGDFSGANVLTF,TGTGCCAGTTTGACAGGGGACTTCTCTGGGGCCAACGTCCTGACTTTC
.,TRBV9,.,TRBJ2-1,CASSVALYNEQFF,TGTGCCAGCAGCGTAGCCCTTTACAATGAGCAGTTCTTC
.,TRBV19,.,TRBJ1-1,CASSVDRNTEAFF,TGTGCCAGTAGTGTGGACAGGAACACTGAAGCTTTCTTT
few,TRBV5-4,.,TRBJ1-5,CASSRGPGMEQPQHF,TGTGCCAGCAGCCGAGGGCCAGGTATGGAACAGCCCCAGCATTTT
.,TRBV20-1,.,TRBJ2-1,CSASFGNEQFF,TGCAGTGCTAGTTTCGGTAATGAGCAGTTCTTC
.,TRBV4-3,.,TRBJ2-7,CASSQYQGYEQYF,TGCGCCAGCAGCCAATATCAGGGCTACGAGCAGTACTTC
.,TRBV7-3,.,TRBJ2-5,CASSLVRRETQYF,TGTGCCAGCAGCTTAGTTCGGCGGGAGACCCAGTACTTC
few,TRBV6-1,TRBD1,TRBJ2-2,CASSEGQGASGELFF,TGTGCCAGCAGTGAAGGACAGGGGGCATCCGGGGAGCTGTTTTTT
.,TRBV9,TRBD1,TRBJ1-1,CASSGTDRVTEAFF,TGTGCCAGCAGCGGGACTGACAGGGTGACTGAAGCTTTCTTT
many,TRBV10-1,.,TRBJ1-1,CASSVSAGARAFF,TGCGCCAGCAGTGTATCCGCGGGGGCGCGGGCTTTCTTT
.,TRBV7-8,TRBD1,TRBJ1-5,CASSGQGVGQPQHF,TGTGCCAGCAGCGGACAGGGGGTTGGTCAGCCCCAGCATTTT
.,TRBV18,.,TRBJ1-1,CASSPASNLNTEAFF,TGTGCCAGCTCACCAGCGAGTAACTTGAACACTGAAGCTTTCTTT
once,TRBV5-4,.,TRBJ2-7,CASSLQGYSYEQYF,TGTGCCAGCAGCTTGCAGGGGTACTCCTACGAGCAGTACTTC
few,TRBV15,TRBD2,TRBJ2-3,CATSRDRAIAGALLEDTQYF,TGTGCCACCAGCAGAGATCGAGCGATAGCGGGGGCCCTCTTGGAAGATACGCAGTATTTT
.,TRBV29-1,.,TRBJ1-5,CSVRPDSDQPQHF,TGCAGCGTTAGACCCGACAGTGATCAGCCCCAGCATTTT
.,TRBV11-2,TRBD1,TRBJ1-5,CASSQEGQGDQPQHF,TGTGCCAGCAGCCAGGAGGGACAGGGGGATCAGCCCCAGCATTTT
.,TRBV7-8,TRBD1,TRBJ1-5,CASSPGTANQPQHF,TGTGCCAGCAGCCCCGGGACAGCCAATCAGCCCCAGCATTTT
.,TRBV27,.,TRBJ2-7,CASSLNFYEQYF,TGTGCCAGCAGTTTAAACTTCTACGAGCAGTACTTC
.,TRBV6-1,TRBD1,TRBJ1-2,CASRLTGSNGYTF,TGTGCCAGCAGATTGACAGGGTCAAATGGCTACACCTTC
once,TRBV7-2,TRBD1,TRBJ2-7,CASSRTGTGAEQYF,TGTGCCAGCAGCAGAACCGGGACAGGCGCCGAGCAGTACTTC
few,TRBV5-6,TRBD1,TRBJ1-6,CASSYRGSHNSPLHF,TGTGCCAGCAGCTACAGGGGCTCACATAATTCACCCCTCCACTTT
few,TRBV7-2,TRBD1,TRBJ1-1,CASSWGQGYTEAFF,TGTGCCAGCAGCTGGGGACAGGGTTACACTGAAGCTTTCTTT
.,TRBV5-1,.,TRBJ2-5,CASSLAVSQETQYF,TGCGCCAGCAGCTTGGCCGTATCCCAAGAGACCCAGTACTTC
.,TRBV6-1,.,TRBJ2-5,CASSRDLRGETQYF,TGTGCCAGCAGTAGGGACCTTCGGGGGGAGACCCAGTACTTC
.,TRBV10-2,.,TRBJ1-1,CASSETQGLTEAFF,TGCGCCAGCAGTGAGACACAGGGATTGACTGAAGCTTTCTTT
.,TRBV5-6,.,TRBJ2-7,CASSDGTDLFYEQYF,TGTGCCAGCAGCGACGGGACTGATCTTTTCTACGAGCAGTACTTC
.,TRBV27,.,TRBJ1-3,CASSSYGNTIYF,TGTGCCAGCAGTTCTTATGGAAACACCATATATTTT
.,TRBV5-8,.,TRBJ2-3,CASSLSLLAGARDTQYF,TGTGCCAGCAGCTTGTCACTCTTGGCGGGGGCCCGAGATACGCAGTATTTT
.,TRBV9,TRBD1,TRBJ2-3,CASSVATGGTDTQYF,TGTGCCAGCAGCGTAGCCACAGGGGGCACAGATACGCAGTATTTT